This TCR beta chain was obtained from a study of control samples from healthy donors and cancer patients. The CDR3 is 13 residues long. The V gene end was trimmed by 6 bases and the J gene end by 6 bases; junction bases not matched to a gene: 4. CDR1 is MNHEY and CDR2 is SVGAGI in the germline V gene. Clones were sequenced by immunoSEQ multiplex PCR, and TCRdb holds only the in-frame ones, with some missing. The sample lists approximately 100,000 clones; around nine tenths were seen once. The genes are TRBV6-5 and TRBJ2-2; 7 nucleotides align to TRBD1. Sequencing was performed on blood. The clonotype originates from a human donor in good health. The donor label of this sample is uncertain. The CDR3 region has the DNA TGTGCCAGCAGAGACAGGGTTCCCGGGGAGCTGTTTTTT. This translates into CASRDRVPGELFF.